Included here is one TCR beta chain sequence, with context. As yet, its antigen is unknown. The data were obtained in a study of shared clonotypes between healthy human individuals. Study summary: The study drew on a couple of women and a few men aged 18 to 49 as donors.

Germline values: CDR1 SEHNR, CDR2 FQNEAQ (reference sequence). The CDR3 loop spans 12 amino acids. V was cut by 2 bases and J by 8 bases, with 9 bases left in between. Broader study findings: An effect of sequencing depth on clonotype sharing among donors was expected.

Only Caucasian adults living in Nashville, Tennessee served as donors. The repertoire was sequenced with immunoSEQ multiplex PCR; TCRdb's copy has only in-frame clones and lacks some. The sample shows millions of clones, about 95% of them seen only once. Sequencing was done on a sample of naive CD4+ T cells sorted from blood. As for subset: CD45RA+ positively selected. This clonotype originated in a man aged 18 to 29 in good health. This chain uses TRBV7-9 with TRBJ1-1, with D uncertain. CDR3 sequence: CASSLSGREAFF. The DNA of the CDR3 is TGTGCCAGCAGCTTAAGCGGCCGGGAAGCTTTCTTT.